This TCR beta chain derives from a study of blood T cell repertoires in COVID-19. Produced via immunoSEQ multiplex PCR; TCRdb's table is partial and in-frame only. The sample lists fewer than 300,000 clones; about four fifths were seen once. V was cut by 10 bases and J by 4 bases, with 15 bases left in between. The length of the CDR3 is 13 residues. CDR1 is WSHSY and CDR2 is SAAADI in the germline V gene. The receptor comes from a woman between 50 and 59 years old who had recovered from COVID-19. The chain has TRBV10-2 and TRBJ2-3; weak D call: TRBD1 (6 bases). Input material: peripheral blood. CDR3 region: CATTSAGADTQYF. CDR3 DNA sequence: TGCGCCACGACGAGCGCAGGGGCAGATACGCAGTATTTT.